Listed below are T cell receptor beta chains from one sample, sequenced in a study of T cell repertoires in cytomegalovirus infection. What these receptors recognize is not known. Each CDR3 protein gets one entry after TCRdb re-called the reads with MiXCR. This table has about 740,000 distinct CDR3 sequences, 30% to 35% appearing once. The starting material was cultured PBMCs, obtained from culture after CMV antigen stimulation. These TCRs come from a human donor in good health (CMV status not recorded). Some clones in this sample may be carry-over from other donors' samples. CDR3s include the opening cysteine and the closing phenylalanine or tryptophan. D genes are given only for firm matches. Not all rows give a size; the values are once, few, many and, for expanded clones, a class.

J,size,D,V,CDR3,DNA
TRBJ2-2,.,.,TRBV6-1,CASFPGRRNTGELFF,TGTGCCAGCTTCCCTGGAAGGAGGAACACCGGGGAGCTGTTTTTT
TRBJ2-3,.,TRBD2,TRBV7-2,CASSLIGLESDTQYF,TGTGCCAGCAGCCTAATAGGACTAGAATCAGATACGCAGTATTTT
TRBJ1-6,.,.,TRBV6-5,CASKRGYGDSPLHF,TGTGCCAGCAAAAGGGGATACGGGGATTCACCCCTCCACTTT
TRBJ2-2,.,TRBD2,TRBV12-5,CASGSGLAGGTGELFF,TGTGCTAGTGGTAGCGGACTAGCGGGGGGGACCGGGGAGCTGTTTTTT
TRBJ2-1,.,.,TRBV20-1,CSARENYNNEQFF,TGCAGTGCTAGAGAAAACTATAACAATGAGCAGTTCTTC
TRBJ1-1,many,.,TRBV5-6,CASSLGGLGTEAFF,TGTGCCAGCAGCTTAGGAGGGCTGGGCACTGAAGCTTTCTTT
TRBJ1-5,many,.,TRBV7-2,CASSFSGQPQHF,TGTGCCAGCAGCTTTTCGGGTCAGCCCCAGCATTTT
TRBJ2-5,.,TRBD1,TRBV4-3,CASSQGQGSKEIQYF,TGCGCCAGCAGCCAGGGACAGGGTTCCAAAGAGATCCAGTACTTC
TRBJ2-7,once,TRBD2,TRBV12-3/TRBV12-4,CASSFSGRALGEQYF,TGTGCCAGCAGTTTCAGCGGGAGGGCTCTAGGAGAGCAGTACTTC
TRBJ2-4,.,TRBD1,TRBV20-1,CSASQGVGKNIQYF,TGCAGTGCGTCACAGGGGGTTGGCAAAAACATTCAGTACTTC
TRBJ2-1,few,TRBD2,TRBV19,CASSMGLAGGRYNEQFF,TGTGCCAGTAGTATGGGACTAGCGGGGGGGCGGTACAATGAGCAGTTCTTC
TRBJ2-3,few,.,TRBV6-1,CASSEARGWLKYF,TGTGCCAGCAGTGAAGCGCGAGGGTGGCTTAAGTATTTT
TRBJ1-2,.,.,TRBV12-3/TRBV12-4,CASSPHAGEGSNPYGYTF,TGTGCCAGCAGTCCGCACGCCGGGGAGGGTTCTAACCCCTATGGCTACACCTTC
TRBJ2-5,.,TRBD1,TRBV24-1,CATSDQTGTGETQYF,TGTGCCACCAGTGATCAAACCGGGACAGGAGAGACCCAGTACTTC
TRBJ2-7,few,TRBD2,TRBV20-1,CSARGEGLTSERGYEQYF,TGCAGTGCTAGAGGGGAGGGGTTAACTAGCGAGAGGGGCTACGAGCAGTACTTC
TRBJ1-2,.,.,TRBV7-9,CASSPIEGSYGYTF,TGTGCCAGCAGCCCCATCGAGGGGTCTTATGGCTACACCTTC
TRBJ1-2,.,.,TRBV19,CATQKGTNYGYTF,TGTGCCACCCAAAAAGGGACTAACTATGGCTACACCTTC
TRBJ2-1,.,.,TRBV12-3/TRBV12-4,CASSRGAPFNEQFF,TGTGCCAGCAGTCGGGGCGCACCTTTCAATGAGCAGTTCTTC
TRBJ2-5,.,.,TRBV7-2,CASSLGPERGTQYF,TGTGCCAGCAGCTTAGGTCCGGAAAGGGGGACCCAGTACTTC
TRBJ1-2,.,TRBD1,TRBV11-2,CASSSYLGGQGVDGYTF,TGTGCCAGCAGCTCCTACCTAGGGGGACAGGGGGTTGATGGCTACACCTTC
TRBJ1-5,.,.,TRBV6-1,CASREGLRGKPQHF,TGTGCCAGCAGAGAGGGTTTGAGGGGGAAGCCCCAGCATTTT
TRBJ2-5,.,.,TRBV7-9,CASSLADWNQETQYF,TGTGCCAGCAGCTTAGCGGACTGGAACCAAGAGACCCAGTACTTC
TRBJ1-2,.,.,TRBV4-2,CASSLRGGGYRDGYTF,TGTGCCAGCAGCCTCCGGGGGGGGGGATATAGGGATGGCTACACCTTC
TRBJ1-6,many,.,TRBV7-9,CAGAVGSNNSPLHF,TGTGCCGGGGCAGTGGGGTCAAATAATTCACCCCTCCACTTT
TRBJ2-7,few,.,TRBV20-1,CSATRGGGNYEQYF,TGCAGTGCTACAAGGGGGGGAGGCAACTACGAGCAGTACTTC
TRBJ2-3,.,.,TRBV7-6,CASSAGTQTPSQYF,TGTGCCAGCAGCGCCGGGACTCAAACCCCCTCGCAGTATTTT
TRBJ1-1,few,TRBD1,TRBV6-6,CASSFTGGALNTEAFF,TGTGCCAGCAGTTTCACAGGGGGCGCATTGAACACTGAAGCTTTCTTT
TRBJ2-1,.,.,TRBV7-2,CASSLGPQTGFEQFF,TGTGCCAGCAGCTTAGGGCCCCAAACCGGGTTTGAGCAGTTCTTC
TRBJ1-1,few,.,TRBV25-1,CASSEGGAVEAFF,TGTGCCAGCAGTGAAGGCGGGGCAGTTGAAGCTTTCTTT
TRBJ1-5,.,.,TRBV7-9,CASSYGGGISNQPQHF,TGTGCCAGCAGTTACGGAGGAGGGATTAGCAATCAGCCCCAGCATTTT
TRBJ1-1,.,.,TRBV19,CASSRFGPRAEAFF,TGTGCCAGTAGTCGATTCGGACCTCGTGCTGAAGCTTTCTTT
TRBJ2-1,many,.,TRBV3-1,CASSQPTESSYNEQFF,TGTGCCAGCAGCCAACCTACAGAGAGCTCCTACAATGAGCAGTTCTTC
TRBJ2-2,.,.,TRBV7-2,CASSLRTSTGELFF,TGTGCCAGCAGCTTAAGAACATCCACCGGGGAGCTGTTTTTT
TRBJ1-1,few,TRBD1,TRBV18,CASSPLGQAEAFF,TGTGCCAGCTCACCACTGGGACAGGCTGAAGCTTTCTTT
TRBJ2-3,few,TRBD2,TRBV10-3,CAISVGAGGVDTQYF,TGTGCCATCAGTGTGGGAGCGGGAGGGGTAGATACGCAGTATTTT
TRBJ2-1,.,TRBD2,TRBV27,CASSPTSGRYLVYNEQFF,TGTGCCAGCAGCCCGACTAGCGGGAGGTATTTGGTCTACAATGAGCAGTTCTTC
TRBJ2-5,few,TRBD1,TRBV6-6,CASSRDRGTETQYF,TGTGCCAGCAGTCGGGACAGGGGAACTGAGACCCAGTACTTC